Given below is one T cell receptor (beta chain) in context. Its antigen is as yet unknown. This record belongs to a study of cytomegalovirus exposure and HLA in healthy donors. General observations from the study: Most TCR beta V segments were productive about 87% or about 30% of the time in an earlier analysis.

Primers: 60 Vbeta forward and 13 Jbeta reverse. TCRdb keeps only in-frame clones here, not all; method: immunoSEQ multiplex PCR. Its table records 55,000 to 75,000 clones. Germline V CDR1 and CDR2: MNHEY, SVGAGI. CDR3 length: 15 residues. With 4 bases removed from V and 1 base from J, the gap between germline ends came to 13 bases. The source of this sequence is a male donor in good health and CMV-seronegative. Sequencing was performed on PBMCs. This chain joins TRBV6-5 and TRBJ1-1, with a possible D match to TRBD1 (5 bases). The CDR3 loop reads CASSSLDSRNTEAFF. The CDR3, as DNA: TGTGCCAGCAGTTCCCTCGACAGTCGGAACACTGAAGCTTTCTTT.